This is a list of T cell receptor beta chains from one sample in a study of T cells after yellow fever vaccination. TCRdb reprocessed the 5' RACE reads with MiXCR, giving one entry per CDR3 protein. The table records approximately 160,000 distinct CDR3 sequences, around 8.5% of them present only once. This specimen was CD8+ T cells sorted from PBMCs, taken 45 days after the yellow fever booster vaccination. Receptors were obtained from a man aged 18-30 years who received the YFV17D yellow fever vaccine. Both conserved end residues are part of each CDR3.

v_call: TRBV4-1; j_call: TRBJ1-6; cdr3_aa: CASNQRPQNNSPLHF
v_call: TRBV7-8; j_call: TRBJ2-1; cdr3_aa: CASSPGLAGDVYNEQFF
v_call: TRBV6-2/TRBV6-3; j_call: TRBJ2-7; cdr3_aa: CASSYLGIYEQYF
v_call: TRBV30; j_call: TRBJ2-1; cdr3_aa: CAWSVPGWYNEQFF
v_call: TRBV27; j_call: TRBJ1-2; cdr3_aa: CASSLSSGTGHLRYTF
v_call: TRBV6-1; j_call: TRBJ1-6; cdr3_aa: CASSDRLGLNYNSPLHF
v_call: TRBV9; j_call: TRBJ2-1; cdr3_aa: CASSPDRGRPNEQFF
v_call: TRBV7-2; j_call: TRBJ2-3; cdr3_aa: CASSPNLAASTDTQYF
v_call: TRBV27; j_call: TRBJ2-5; cdr3_aa: CASSLIGVRGPQETQYF
v_call: TRBV5-1; j_call: TRBJ2-7; cdr3_aa: CASSLAIPNEQYF
v_call: TRBV10-3; j_call: TRBJ1-2; cdr3_aa: CAISEDYRGHGYTF
v_call: TRBV7-9; j_call: TRBJ2-3; cdr3_aa: CASSHDRDTQYF
v_call: TRBV6-5; j_call: TRBJ2-7; cdr3_aa: CASSPRLAGILFTYEQYF
v_call: TRBV6-1; j_call: TRBJ2-7; cdr3_aa: CASSEALFEQYF
v_call: TRBV6-2/TRBV6-3; j_call: TRBJ2-1; cdr3_aa: CASRRPGLADNEQFF
v_call: TRBV6-6; j_call: TRBJ2-3; cdr3_aa: CASSRFVSGGAGTDTQYF
v_call: TRBV5-1; j_call: TRBJ2-7; cdr3_aa: CASSLGGESSYEQYF
v_call: TRBV6-6; j_call: TRBJ2-3; cdr3_aa: CASSYGPRPAGVGTDTQYF
v_call: TRBV5-1; j_call: TRBJ2-7; cdr3_aa: CASSLAGTGYYEQYF
v_call: TRBV15; j_call: TRBJ1-5; cdr3_aa: CATSKRVGQPQHF
v_call: TRBV27; j_call: TRBJ2-5; cdr3_aa: CASRTRSKETQYF
v_call: TRBV20-1; j_call: TRBJ2-3; cdr3_aa: CSARDLAGGLIDSTDTQYF
v_call: TRBV7-6; j_call: TRBJ2-3; cdr3_aa: CASSLGMGDTQYF
v_call: TRBV4-1; j_call: TRBJ2-5; cdr3_aa: CASSQDQGPGALVKETQYF
v_call: TRBV12-3/TRBV12-4; j_call: TRBJ2-5; cdr3_aa: CASSSRLAGQETQYF
v_call: TRBV18; j_call: TRBJ2-3; cdr3_aa: CASSPPYSTDTQYF
v_call: TRBV24-1; j_call: TRBJ2-3; cdr3_aa: CATSDRTSGGARRDTQYF
v_call: TRBV4-1; j_call: TRBJ1-4; cdr3_aa: CASSTREVGEKLFF
v_call: TRBV6-5; j_call: TRBJ2-3; cdr3_aa: CASSMESGGAADTQYF
v_call: TRBV7-9; j_call: TRBJ2-5; cdr3_aa: CASSLVQGLETQYF
v_call: TRBV7-9; j_call: TRBJ1-1; cdr3_aa: CASSLEGPTEAFF
v_call: TRBV5-1; j_call: TRBJ2-7; cdr3_aa: CASSLGPGMAYEQYF
v_call: TRBV5-1; j_call: TRBJ2-5; cdr3_aa: CASTPGINQETQYF
v_call: TRBV4-3; j_call: TRBJ2-7; cdr3_aa: CASSHQRAFFEQYF
v_call: TRBV7-2; j_call: TRBJ1-1; cdr3_aa: CASSPEAGAEAFF
v_call: TRBV6-2/TRBV6-3; j_call: TRBJ2-2; cdr3_aa: CASSRTDTGELFF